This TCR beta chain was identified during a study of glioma-infiltrating T cells after dendritic cell vaccination. As for the study in general: Autologous tumor lysate was loaded overnight onto monocyte-derived dendritic cells grown seven days with IL-4 and GM-CSF. At biweekly intervals, patients got three intradermal dendritic cell vaccine injections.

V lost 0 bases and J 11 bases, leaving 21 bases between the germline ends. The CDR3 is 15 residues long. Primers: 60 V beta forward and 13 J beta reverse. The repertoire was sequenced with immunoSEQ multiplex PCR; TCRdb's copy has only in-frame clones and lacks some. The sample has 70,000 to 100,000 clones, roughly four fifths seen once. Time point noted: after dendritic cell vaccination, including at tumor progression/relapse. This chain uses TRBV5-3 with TRBJ2-7, with D hard to call. TRBV5-3 is labeled an ORF, and its function is uncertain. The starting material was blood, obtained after dendritic cell vaccination. This TCR came from a human donor with glioblastoma. The CDR3 region has the DNA TGTGCCAGAAGCTTGGATCGCCTTGGTACGCCCCCGGAGTACTTC. Encoded protein: CARSLDRLGTPPEYF.